This T cell receptor (beta chain) came from a study of CD8+ T cells in alopecia areata. The germline V gene has CDR1 SGDLS and CDR2 YYNGEE. The V gene end was trimmed by 3 bases and the J gene end by 3 bases; junction bases not matched to a gene: 3. CDR3 length: 16 amino acids. cDNA prepared by RNA extraction and subsequent reverse transcription served as the template for sequencing. Some clones are missing from TCRdb's copy, which holds only in-frame ones; the method was immunoSEQ multiplex PCR. Here the sample spans 45,000 to 70,000 clones, 90% to 97% being singletons. The material was CD8+ T cells sorted from blood, obtained at week 0. V gene TRBV9 combines with J gene TRBJ2-2, with 12 bases aligning to TRBD2. This receptor was obtained from a human donor with alopecia areata. The CDR3 sequence: CASSARLAGDTGELFF. DNA for the CDR3: TGTGCCAGCAGCGCAAGACTAGCGGGGGACACCGGGGAGCTGTTTTTT.